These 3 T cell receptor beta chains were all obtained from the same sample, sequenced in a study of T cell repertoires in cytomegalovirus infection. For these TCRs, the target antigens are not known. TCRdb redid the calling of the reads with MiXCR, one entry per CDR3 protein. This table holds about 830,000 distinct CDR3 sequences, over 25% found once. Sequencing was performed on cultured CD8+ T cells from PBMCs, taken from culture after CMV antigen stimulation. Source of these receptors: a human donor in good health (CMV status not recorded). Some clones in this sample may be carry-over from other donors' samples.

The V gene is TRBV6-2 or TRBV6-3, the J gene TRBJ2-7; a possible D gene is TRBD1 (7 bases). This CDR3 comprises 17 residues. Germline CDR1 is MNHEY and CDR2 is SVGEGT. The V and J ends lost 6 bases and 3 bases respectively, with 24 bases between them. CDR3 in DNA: TGTGCCAGCAGCCTCTACCTTCTGGGCAGGGGGGACTACGAGCAGTACGTC. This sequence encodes CASSLYLLGRGDYEQYV.

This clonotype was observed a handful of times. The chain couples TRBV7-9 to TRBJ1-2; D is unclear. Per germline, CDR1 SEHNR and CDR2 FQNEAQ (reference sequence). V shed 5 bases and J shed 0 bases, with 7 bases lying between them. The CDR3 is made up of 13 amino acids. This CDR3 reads CASSIDPNYGYTF. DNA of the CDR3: TGTGCCAGCAGCATAGATCCTAACTATGGCTACACCTTC.

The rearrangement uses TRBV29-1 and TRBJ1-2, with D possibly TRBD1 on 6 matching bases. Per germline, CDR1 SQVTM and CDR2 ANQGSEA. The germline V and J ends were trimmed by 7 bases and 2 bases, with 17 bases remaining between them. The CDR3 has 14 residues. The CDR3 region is CSAKTGLSNYGYTF. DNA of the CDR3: TGCAGCGCCAAAACAGGGCTCTCAAACTATGGCTACACCTTC.